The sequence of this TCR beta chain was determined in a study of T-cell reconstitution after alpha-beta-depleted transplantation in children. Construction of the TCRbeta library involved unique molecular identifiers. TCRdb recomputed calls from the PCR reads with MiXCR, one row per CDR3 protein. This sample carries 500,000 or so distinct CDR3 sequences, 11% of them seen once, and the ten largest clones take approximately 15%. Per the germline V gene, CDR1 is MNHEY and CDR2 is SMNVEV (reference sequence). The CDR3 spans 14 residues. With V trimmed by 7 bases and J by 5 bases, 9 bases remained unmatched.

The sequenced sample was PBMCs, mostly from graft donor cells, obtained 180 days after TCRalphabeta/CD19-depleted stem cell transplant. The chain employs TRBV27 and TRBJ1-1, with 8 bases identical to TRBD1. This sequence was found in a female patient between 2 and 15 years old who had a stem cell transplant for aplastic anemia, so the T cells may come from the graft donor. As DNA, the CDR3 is TGTGCCAGCACTGCCGACAGGGGAGTAACTGAAGCTTTCTTT. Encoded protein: CASTADRGVTEAFF.